This is a list of T cell receptor beta chains from one sample in a study of identical twins. TCRdb analysed the 5' RACE reads with MiXCR anew, one entry per CDR3 protein. The sample shows roughly 280,000 distinct CDR3 sequences, more than 8% of them seen only once. This sample was also put to use in a study of yellow fever vaccine responses in identical twins.

The sequencing input was CD8+ T cells sorted from blood. Receptor source: a young woman in good health. The CDR3 runs from the conserved cysteine through the conserved F or W. The D gene is left open where the match is weak. For some rows the clone size is stated as once, few or many, or as a class when expanded; others skip it.

V gene	clone size	J gene	D gene	CDR3 DNA	CDR3 protein
TRBV12-3/TRBV12-4	many	TRBJ1-2	TRBD1	TGTGCCAGCAGCTGGACAGGGCCCGGCTACACCTTC	CASSWTGPGYTF
TRBV2	few	TRBJ2-7	-	TGTGCCAGCAGTCCCCCGATGCCCTCCTACGAGCAGTACTTC	CASSPPMPSYEQYF
TRBV30	few	TRBJ2-7	TRBD2	TGTGCCTGGAGCGTTGGGGGGGCCTACGAGCAGTACTTC	CAWSVGGAYEQYF
TRBV10-3	few	TRBJ2-3	TRBD2	TGTGCCATCAGTAGGGAGGGCGCAGATACGCAGTATTTT	CAISREGADTQYF
TRBV10-2	few	TRBJ2-7	TRBD2	TGCGCCAGCAGTGGGATGGCGGGAGAGAACTACGAGCAGTACTTC	CASSGMAGENYEQYF
TRBV5-6	few	TRBJ2-5	-	TGTGCCAGCAGCCATATTAAAGAGACCCAGTACTTC	CASSHIKETQYF
TRBV11-2	-	TRBJ2-3	TRBD2	TGTGCCAGCAGCTTAGAGGGGGGGACGGGAAGGGGCACAGATACGCAGTATTTT	CASSLEGGTGRGTDTQYF
TRBV27	many	TRBJ2-1	-	TGTGCCAGCAGTCCCCTTCCCCCCGGGAACAATGAGCAGTTCTTC	CASSPLPPGNNEQFF
TRBV27	few	TRBJ1-1	TRBD1	TGTGCCAGCAGTTTGACGGACAGGGCTGAAGCTTTCTTT	CASSLTDRAEAFF
TRBV4-3	-	TRBJ2-7	TRBD2	TGCGCCAGCAGGCCGACTAGCGGGAGCTCCTACGAGCAGTACTTC	CASRPTSGSSYEQYF
TRBV11-1	many	TRBJ2-4	-	TGTGCCAGCACTCAGGGCAGCGGCCACCTCCTAGCCAAAAACATTCAGTACTTC	CASTQGSGHLLAKNIQYF
TRBV28	few	TRBJ2-1	-	TGTGCCAGCAGCCCGACGACTCTCAATGAGCAGTTCTTC	CASSPTTLNEQFF
TRBV15	-	TRBJ2-1	-	TGTGCCACCAGCCCCTATCTTAGCGTGAGCTCCTACAATGAGCAGTTCTTC	CATSPYLSVSSYNEQFF
TRBV20-1	-	TRBJ2-3	TRBD2	TGCAGTGCTAGAGAGCCGGGACTACCGCCAGATACGCAGTATTTT	CSAREPGLPPDTQYF
TRBV28	-	TRBJ2-7	-	TGTGCCAGCAGTTCCCTCTTAACAGGGTCCCAATTGGGGTACGAGCAGTACTTC	CASSSLLTGSQLGYEQYF
TRBV6-5	few	TRBJ2-3	-	TGTGCCAGCAGTATACTAGATGGGGTAACAGATACGCAGTATTTT	CASSILDGVTDTQYF
TRBV19	few	TRBJ1-1	TRBD1	TGTGCCAGTACCCCGGGACAGGGGGCGGACACTGAAGCTTTCTTT	CASTPGQGADTEAFF
TRBV14	many	TRBJ1-2	-	TGTGCCAGCAGCCAATTTGGGACTTACGGCTACACCTTC	CASSQFGTYGYTF
TRBV7-8	few	TRBJ2-3	-	TGTGCCAGCAGCCCCATGGTGGGGACGAGGGGCACAGATACGCAGTATTTT	CASSPMVGTRGTDTQYF
TRBV7-3	many	TRBJ2-1	TRBD2	TGTGCCAGCAGCCCCGACACTAGCGGGGGGTTCCATGAGCAGTTCTTC	CASSPDTSGGFHEQFF
TRBV4-3	few	TRBJ2-3	-	TGCGCCAGCAGCCTAAATTTCCGCACAGATACGCAGTATTTT	CASSLNFRTDTQYF
TRBV6-1	-	TRBJ2-3	TRBD2	TGTGCCAGCGCGGGAGAGGGCACAGATACGCAGTATTTT	CASAGEGTDTQYF
TRBV7-2	few	TRBJ2-5	-	TGTGCCAGCAGCTTTGTATCAGGGTCCTCCCAAGAGACCCAGTACTTC	CASSFVSGSSQETQYF
TRBV6-2/TRBV6-3	-	TRBJ2-7	-	TGTGCCAGCAGTTACGGTACCAACGAGCAGTACTTC	CASSYGTNEQYF
TRBV7-9	many	TRBJ2-5	TRBD2	TGTGCCAGCAGCTTACTCGATAGCGGGGGGCAAGAGACCCAGTACTTC	CASSLLDSGGQETQYF